This entry concerns a single T cell receptor beta chain. Here immunoSEQ multiplex PCR was the method, and the copy in TCRdb shows in-frame clones only, minus some. The data hold about 280,000 clones, with roughly 85% observed a single time. Germline CDR1 and CDR2: GTSNPN and SVGIG (reference sequence). There are 14 residues in the CDR3. Between the trimmed V and J ends, which lost 0 bases and 9 bases, there was a span of 12 bases. This record comes from a study of blood T cell repertoires in COVID-19. About the research overall: Sources were T cells, B-cell-depleted T cells, or PBMCs; the material itself was cDNA or gDNA.

Sequencing was done on a sample of peripheral blood. The rearrangement links TRBV30 to TRBJ1-6; possibly TRBD1 for D (6 bases). This receptor was identified in a human donor in a cohort sampled during active COVID-19. The CDR3: CAWSVQGGSSPLHF. The CDR3, as DNA: TGTGCCTGGAGTGTACAGGGAGGGTCTTCACCCCTCCACTTT.